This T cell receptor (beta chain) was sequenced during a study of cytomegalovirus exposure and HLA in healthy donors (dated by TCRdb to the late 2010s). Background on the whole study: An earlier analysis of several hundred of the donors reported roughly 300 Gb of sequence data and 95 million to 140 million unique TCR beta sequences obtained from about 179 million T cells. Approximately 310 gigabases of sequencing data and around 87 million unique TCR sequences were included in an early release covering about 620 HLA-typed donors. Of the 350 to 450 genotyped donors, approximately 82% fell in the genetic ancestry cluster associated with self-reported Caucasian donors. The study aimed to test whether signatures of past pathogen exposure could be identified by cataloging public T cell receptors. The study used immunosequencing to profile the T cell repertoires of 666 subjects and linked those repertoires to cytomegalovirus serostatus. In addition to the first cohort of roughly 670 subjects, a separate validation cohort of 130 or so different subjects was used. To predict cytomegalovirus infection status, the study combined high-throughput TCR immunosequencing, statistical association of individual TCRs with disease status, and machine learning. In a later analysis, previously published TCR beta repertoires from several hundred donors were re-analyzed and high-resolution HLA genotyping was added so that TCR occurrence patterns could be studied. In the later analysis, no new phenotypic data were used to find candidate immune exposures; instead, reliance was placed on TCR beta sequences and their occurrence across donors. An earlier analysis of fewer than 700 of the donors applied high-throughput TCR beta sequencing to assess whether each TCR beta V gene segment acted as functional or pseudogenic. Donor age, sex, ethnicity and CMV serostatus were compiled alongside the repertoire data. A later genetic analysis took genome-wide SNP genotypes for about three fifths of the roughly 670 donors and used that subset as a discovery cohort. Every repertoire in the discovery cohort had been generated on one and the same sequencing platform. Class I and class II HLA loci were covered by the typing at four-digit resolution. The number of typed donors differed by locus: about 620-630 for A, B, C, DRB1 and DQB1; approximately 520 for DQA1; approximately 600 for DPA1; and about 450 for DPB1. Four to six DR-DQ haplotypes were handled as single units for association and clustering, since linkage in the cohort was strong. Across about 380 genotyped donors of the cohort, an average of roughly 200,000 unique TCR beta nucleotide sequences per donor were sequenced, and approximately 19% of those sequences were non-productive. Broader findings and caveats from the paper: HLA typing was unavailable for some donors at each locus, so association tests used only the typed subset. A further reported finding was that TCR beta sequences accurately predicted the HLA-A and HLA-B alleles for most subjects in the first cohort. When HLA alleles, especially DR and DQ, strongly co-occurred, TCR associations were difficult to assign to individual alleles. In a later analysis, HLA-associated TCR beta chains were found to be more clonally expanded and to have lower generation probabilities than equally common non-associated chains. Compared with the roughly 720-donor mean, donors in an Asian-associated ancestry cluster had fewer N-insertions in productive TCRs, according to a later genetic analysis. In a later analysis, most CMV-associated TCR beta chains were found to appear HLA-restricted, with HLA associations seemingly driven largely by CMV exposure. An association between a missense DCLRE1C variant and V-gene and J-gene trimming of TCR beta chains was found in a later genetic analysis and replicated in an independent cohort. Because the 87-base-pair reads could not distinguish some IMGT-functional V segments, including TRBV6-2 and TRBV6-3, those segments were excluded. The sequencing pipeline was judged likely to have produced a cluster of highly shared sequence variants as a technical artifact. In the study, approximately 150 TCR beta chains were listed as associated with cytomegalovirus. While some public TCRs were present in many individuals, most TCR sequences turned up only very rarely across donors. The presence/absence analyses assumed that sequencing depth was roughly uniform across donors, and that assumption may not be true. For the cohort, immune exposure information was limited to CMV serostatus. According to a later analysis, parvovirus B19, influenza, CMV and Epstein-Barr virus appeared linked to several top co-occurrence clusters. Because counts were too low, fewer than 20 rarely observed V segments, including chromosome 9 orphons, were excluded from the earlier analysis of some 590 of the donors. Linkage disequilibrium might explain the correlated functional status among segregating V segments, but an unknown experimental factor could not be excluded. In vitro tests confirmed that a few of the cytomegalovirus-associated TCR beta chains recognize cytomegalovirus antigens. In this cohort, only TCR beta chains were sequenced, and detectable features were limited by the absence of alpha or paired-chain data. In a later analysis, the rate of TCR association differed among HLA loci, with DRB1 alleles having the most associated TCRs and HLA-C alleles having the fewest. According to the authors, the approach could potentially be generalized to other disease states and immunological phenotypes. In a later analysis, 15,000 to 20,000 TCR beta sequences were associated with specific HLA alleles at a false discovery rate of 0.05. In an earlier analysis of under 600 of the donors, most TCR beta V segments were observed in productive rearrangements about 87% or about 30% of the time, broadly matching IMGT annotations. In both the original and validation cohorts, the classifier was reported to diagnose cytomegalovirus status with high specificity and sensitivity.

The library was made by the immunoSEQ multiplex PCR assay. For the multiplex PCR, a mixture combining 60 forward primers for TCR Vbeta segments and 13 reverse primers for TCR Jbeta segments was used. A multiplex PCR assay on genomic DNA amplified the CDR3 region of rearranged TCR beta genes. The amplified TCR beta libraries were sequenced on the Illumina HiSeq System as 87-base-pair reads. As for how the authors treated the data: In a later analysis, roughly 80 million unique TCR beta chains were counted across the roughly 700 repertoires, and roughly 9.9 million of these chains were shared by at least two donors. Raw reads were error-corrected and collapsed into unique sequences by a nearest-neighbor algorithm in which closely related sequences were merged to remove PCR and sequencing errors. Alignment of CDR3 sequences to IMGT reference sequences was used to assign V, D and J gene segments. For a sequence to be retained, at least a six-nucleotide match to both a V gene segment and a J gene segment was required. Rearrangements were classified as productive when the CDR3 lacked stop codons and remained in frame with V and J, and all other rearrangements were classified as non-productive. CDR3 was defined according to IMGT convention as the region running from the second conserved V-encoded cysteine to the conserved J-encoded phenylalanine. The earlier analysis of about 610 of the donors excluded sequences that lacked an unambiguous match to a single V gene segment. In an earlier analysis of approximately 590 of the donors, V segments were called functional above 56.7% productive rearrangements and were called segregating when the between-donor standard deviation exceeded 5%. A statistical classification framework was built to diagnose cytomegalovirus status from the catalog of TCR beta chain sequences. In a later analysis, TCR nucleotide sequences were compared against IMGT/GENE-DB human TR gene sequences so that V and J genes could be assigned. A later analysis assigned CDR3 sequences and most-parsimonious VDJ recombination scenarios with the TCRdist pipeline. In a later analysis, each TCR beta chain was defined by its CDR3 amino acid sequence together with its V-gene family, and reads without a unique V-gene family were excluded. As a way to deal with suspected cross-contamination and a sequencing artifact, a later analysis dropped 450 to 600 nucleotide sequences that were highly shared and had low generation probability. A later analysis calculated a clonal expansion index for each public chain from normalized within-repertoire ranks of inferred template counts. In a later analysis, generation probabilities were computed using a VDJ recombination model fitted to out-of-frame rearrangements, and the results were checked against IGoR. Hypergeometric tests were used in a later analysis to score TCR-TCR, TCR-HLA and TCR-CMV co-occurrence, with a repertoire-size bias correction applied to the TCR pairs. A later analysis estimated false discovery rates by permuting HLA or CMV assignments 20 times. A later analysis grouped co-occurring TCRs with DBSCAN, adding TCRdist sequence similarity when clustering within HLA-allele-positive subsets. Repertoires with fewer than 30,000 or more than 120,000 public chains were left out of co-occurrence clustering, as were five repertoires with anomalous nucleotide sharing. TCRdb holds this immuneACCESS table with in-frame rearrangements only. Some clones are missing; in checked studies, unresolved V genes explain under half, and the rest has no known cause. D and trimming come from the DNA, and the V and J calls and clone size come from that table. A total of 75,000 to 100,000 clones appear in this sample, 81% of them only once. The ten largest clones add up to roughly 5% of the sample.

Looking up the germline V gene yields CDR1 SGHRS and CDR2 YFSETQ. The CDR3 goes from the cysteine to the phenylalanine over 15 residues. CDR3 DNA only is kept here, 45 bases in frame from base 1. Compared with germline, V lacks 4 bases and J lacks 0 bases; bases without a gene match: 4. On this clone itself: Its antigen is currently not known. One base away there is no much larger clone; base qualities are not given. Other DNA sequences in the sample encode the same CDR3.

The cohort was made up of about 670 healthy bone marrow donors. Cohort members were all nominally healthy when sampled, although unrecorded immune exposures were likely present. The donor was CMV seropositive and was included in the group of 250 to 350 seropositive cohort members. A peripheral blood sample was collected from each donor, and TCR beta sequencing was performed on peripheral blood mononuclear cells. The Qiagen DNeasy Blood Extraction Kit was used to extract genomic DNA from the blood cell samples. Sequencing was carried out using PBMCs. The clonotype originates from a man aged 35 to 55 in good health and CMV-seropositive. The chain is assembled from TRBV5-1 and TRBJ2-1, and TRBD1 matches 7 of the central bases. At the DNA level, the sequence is TGCGCCAGCAGCAGGGGACAGAGCTCCTACAATGAGCAGTTCTTC. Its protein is CASSRGQSSYNEQFF.